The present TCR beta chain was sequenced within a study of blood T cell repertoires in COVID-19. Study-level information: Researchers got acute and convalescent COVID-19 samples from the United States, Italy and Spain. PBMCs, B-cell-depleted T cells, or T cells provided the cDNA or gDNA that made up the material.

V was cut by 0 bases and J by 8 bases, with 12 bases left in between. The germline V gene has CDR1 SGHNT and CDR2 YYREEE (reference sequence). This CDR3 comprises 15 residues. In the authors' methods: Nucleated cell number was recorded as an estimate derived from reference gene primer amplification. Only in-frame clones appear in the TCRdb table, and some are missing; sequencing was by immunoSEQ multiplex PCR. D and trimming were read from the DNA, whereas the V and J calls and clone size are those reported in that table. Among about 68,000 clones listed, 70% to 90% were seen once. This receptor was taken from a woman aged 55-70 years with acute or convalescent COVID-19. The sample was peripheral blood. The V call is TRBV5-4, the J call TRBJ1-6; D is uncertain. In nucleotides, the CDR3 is TGTGCCAGCAGCTTGGGACGAGGGTGGGATTCACCCCTCCACTTT. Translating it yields CASSLGRGWDSPLHF.